This TCR beta chain comes out of a study of cytomegalovirus exposure and HLA in healthy donors (dated by TCRdb to the late 2010s). Background on the whole study: According to a later analysis, the approximately 120 validation repertoires were produced on the same platform as the approximately 620 repertoires of the first cohort. The study aimed to test whether cataloging public T cell receptors could reveal signatures of past pathogen exposure. A separate validation cohort of roughly 130 different subjects was used in addition to the approximately 640-subject first cohort. To predict cytomegalovirus infection status, the study brought together high-throughput TCR immunosequencing, statistical association of individual TCRs with disease status, and machine learning.

The CDR3 runs 16 residues from the cysteine to the phenylalanine. Solely the CDR3 DNA is kept, with 48 bases framed from the first base. Here V drops 5 bases and J drops 7 bases, and the junction holds 9 bases not matched to any gene. Based on the germline V gene, the CDR1 and CDR2 sequences are SGHNT and YENEEA. The donors belonged to the validation cohort of around 120 subjects, which was separate from the 666-subject first cohort. Receptor libraries were prepared by the immunoSEQ multiplex PCR assay. The study's own analysis went as follows. A statistical classification framework was built to diagnose cytomegalovirus status from the catalog of TCR beta chain sequences. TCRdb re-hosts the immuneACCESS table, in-frame sequences only. Its copies lack some clones; in the studies checked, an unresolved V gene accounts for under half of them, and the cause for the rest is not known. V and J calls and clone size come straight from that table; D and trimming were deduced from the DNA. For this sample there are approximately 190,000 clones; roughly 84% appear just once. The top ten hold roughly 7% of the sample.

Study-level results and caveats: Subsequent analysis determined that TCRs grouped into clusters in the first cohort also showed a tendency toward co-occurrence across the roughly 110 validation repertoires, and 94% of cluster scores exceeded 0. Across donors, most TCR sequences were observed very rarely, whereas some public TCRs were present in many individuals. Cytomegalovirus status was reported to be diagnosed by the classifier with high specificity and sensitivity in both the original and validation cohorts. A few of the identified cytomegalovirus-associated TCR beta chains were confirmed in vitro to be specific for cytomegalovirus antigens. It was suggested by the authors that the approach could potentially be generalized to other disease states and immunological phenotypes. The validation cohort had no HLA typing available for a later analysis, so co-occurrence within that cohort was assessed over all 120 or so repertoires. A total of about 150 TCR beta chains were listed by the study as associated with cytomegalovirus.

As to this clone: Its specific antigen is unknown. Within one base of it there is no much larger clone, and no base qualities were kept.

This receptor was taken from a man between 18 and 29 years old in good health and CMV-seropositive. The sequence joins TRBV11-3 to TRBJ2-2; 11 nucleotides in the junction match TRBD1. Sequencing was carried out using PBMCs. The nucleotide sequence is TGTGCCAGCAGCCCCTGGACAGGGGGCGAGGGCGGGGAGCTGTTTTTT. Its product reads: CASSPWTGGEGGELFF.